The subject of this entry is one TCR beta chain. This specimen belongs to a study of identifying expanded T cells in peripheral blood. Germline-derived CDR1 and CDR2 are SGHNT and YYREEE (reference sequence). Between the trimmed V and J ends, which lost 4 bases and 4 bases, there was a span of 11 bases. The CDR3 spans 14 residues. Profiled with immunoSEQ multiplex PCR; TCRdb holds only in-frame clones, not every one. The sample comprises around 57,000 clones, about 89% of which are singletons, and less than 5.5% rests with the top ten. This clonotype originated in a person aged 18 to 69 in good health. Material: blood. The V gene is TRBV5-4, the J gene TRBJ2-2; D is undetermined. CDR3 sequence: CASSVYSGTGELFF. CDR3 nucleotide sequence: TGTGCCAGCAGCGTCTACAGTGGCACCGGGGAGCTGTTTTTT.